The 7 T cell receptor beta chains below come from one sample, sequenced in a study of T cell clones after liver transplantation. Sequenced by immunoSEQ multiplex PCR; TCRdb stores in-frame clones only, minus some. Of about 47,000 clones in the sample, 70% to 90% were seen once. Sequencing was performed on CD8+ T cells from blood, taken 12 months after liver transplant. These receptors came from a human patient who received a liver transplant. Some T cells may arise from the graft donor.

The V and J genes are TRBV29-1 and TRBJ2-7; D is possibly TRBD1 (5 bases). Per the germline V gene, CDR1 is SQVTM and CDR2 is ANQGSEA. CDR3 length: 11 amino acids. V lost 6 bases to trimming and J lost 6 bases, with 12 bases between them. The CDR3 nucleotides are TGCAGCGTACAGGTCAGTCCCGAGCAGTACTTC. It encodes CSVQVSPEQYF.

The rearrangement uses TRBV29-1 and TRBJ2-5; D might be TRBD1 (6 bases). CDR1 and CDR2 (germline): SQVTM, ANQGSEA. CDR3 length: 12 amino acids. V was trimmed by 6 bases and J by 9 bases, leaving 17 bases between them. The CDR3 sequence is CSVHSSKGAQYF. CDR3 nucleotide sequence: TGCAGCGTCCATTCCTCCAAGGGGGCCCAGTACTTC.

The J gene is TRBJ2-7, the V gene TRBV27; 7 nucleotides match TRBD1. Per the germline V gene, CDR1 is MNHEY and CDR2 is SMNVEV (reference sequence). Germline trimming cut 1 base from V and 7 bases from J; bases unmatched to any gene: 7. The CDR3 is 14 amino acids. The chain's CDR3 is CASSLLGGAEEQYF. In nucleotides, the CDR3 is TGTGCCAGCAGTTTATTAGGGGGCGCTGAAGAGCAGTACTTC.

The chain is built from TRBV5-1 and TRBJ2-1, with 8 positions matching TRBD2. The V segment lost 0 bases and the J segment 7 bases; nucleotides outside the gene matches: 9. Per germline, CDR1 SGHRS and CDR2 YFSETQ. The CDR3 extends over 16 amino acids. CDR3 residues: CASSLGPAGVVNEQFF. The CDR3 DNA follows: TGCGCCAGCAGCTTGGGCCCAGCGGGAGTAGTGAATGAGCAGTTCTTC.

This sequence joins TRBV19 and TRBJ2-7; maybe TRBD1 (6 bases). Trimming took off 5 bases at V and 3 bases at J, with 14 bases between the two ends. This CDR3 contains 14 residues. Germline assignment: CDR1 LNHDA and CDR2 SQIVND (reference sequence). The CDR3, as DNA: TGTGCCAGTAGTTTAACCGGGACACTCTACGAGCAGTACTTC. Amino acid sequence: CASSLTGTLYEQYF. The full variable domain, rest sourced from reference TRBV19 and TRBJ2-7, is DGGITQSPKYLFRKEGQNVTLSCEQNLNHDAMYWYRQDPGQGLRLIYYSQIVNDFQKGDIAEGYSVSREKKESFPLTVTSAQKNPTAFYLCASSLTGTLYEQYFGPGTRLTVT.

This chain connects TRBV19 to TRBJ1-1, with D maybe TRBD1 (6 bases). The CDR3 spans 14 residues. The germline V gene has CDR1 LNHDA and CDR2 SQIVND (reference sequence). Deletions cut 7 bases from V and 6 bases from J, with 18 bases between. CDR3 amino acids: CASTLQGWLAEAFF. The CDR3 region has the DNA TGTGCCAGTACTCTACAGGGCTGGCTCGCTGAAGCTTTCTTT.

The V gene is TRBV7-2, the J gene TRBJ2-3; D is perhaps TRBD2 (5 bases). The germline V and J ends were trimmed by 1 base and 5 bases, with 13 bases remaining between them. CDR1 SGHTA and CDR2 FQGNSA come from the germline V gene. This CDR3 is built from 15 residues. The CDR3 DNA reads as TGTGCCAGCAGCTTAGGTTTCCGGGCGGGAGATACGCAGTATTTT. It is translated as CASSLGFRAGDTQYF.